This is a list of T cell receptor beta chains from one sample in a study of cytomegalovirus exposure and HLA in healthy donors. TCRdb's copy holds only in-frame clones and misses some; the assay was immunoSEQ multiplex PCR. The table includes about 60,000 clones, 65% to 85% detected once. Sample: PBMCs. The receptors come from a woman in her twenties or thirties in good health and CMV-seronegative. Both conserved end residues are part of each CDR3. The order of the fields is V gene, D gene, J gene, CDR3 protein. The D gene is left open where the match is weak.

>TRBV10-3|-|TRBJ1-2
CAISEVQGSYGYTF
>TRBV4-1|TRBD1|TRBJ1-2
CASSQSTGAGGYTF
>TRBV6-6|-|TRBJ2-1
CASSLSGFPNEQFF
>TRBV7-8|-|TRBJ1-1
CASSSLTAMNTEAFF
>TRBV2|TRBD1|TRBJ1-1
CATRTGFDEAFF
>TRBV9|TRBD1|TRBJ2-6
CASTGQGVNGANVLTF
>TRBV5-4|TRBD2|TRBJ2-7
CASSLAGAGGGKNEQYF
>TRBV19|TRBD1|TRBJ2-3
CASTLTDTGAGDTQYF
>TRBV5-1|TRBD1|TRBJ2-1
CASSGTGQFNEQFF
>TRBV5-6|TRBD2|TRBJ2-3
CASSLVSSGRRSDTQYF
>TRBV5-1|TRBD2|TRBJ2-3
CASSPGLAGSTDTQYF
>TRBV5-5|TRBD2|TRBJ2-3
CASSRTSGSGSQYF
>TRBV7-2|-|TRBJ2-3
CASSFRVPTDTQYF
>TRBV19|-|TRBJ1-1
CASSMGVSNTEAFF
>TRBV15|-|TRBJ1-4
CATSRAPGSDEKLFF
>TRBV25-1|-|TRBJ1-6
CASSEDGSSYNSPLHF
>TRBV30|-|TRBJ1-5
CAWDSFNQPQHF
>TRBV5-1|TRBD2|TRBJ2-2
CASSLVAGGPGELFF
>TRBV10-3|TRBD1|TRBJ1-1
CAISPSGQGVSEAFF
>TRBV4-3|-|TRBJ2-7
CASSQFLGGEQYF
>TRBV14|TRBD1|TRBJ1-5
CASSPGQGPGQPQHF
>TRBV4-3|TRBD2|TRBJ2-4
CASSQDSGLGDIQYF
>TRBV7-2|-|TRBJ1-2
CASSFKSGQEGRYGYTF
>TRBV7-9|-|TRBJ2-7
CASSLAGADREQYF
>TRBV2|TRBD1|TRBJ1-5
CASRRTGDSNQPQHF
>TRBV5-1|TRBD2|TRBJ2-1
CASSPEREKYNEQFF
>TRBV27|TRBD1|TRBJ1-1
CASTAQGGRTFF
>TRBV6-5|-|TRBJ1-1
CASSYSTTGTEAFF
>TRBV6-6|-|TRBJ1-1
CASGSGVRGLNTEAFF